These T cell receptor beta chains were read from a single sample in a study of Graves' ophthalmopathy and Graves' hyperthyroidism. One entry per CDR3 protein results from TCRdb running MiXCR on the multiplex PCR reads. This table holds 170,000 or so distinct CDR3 sequences, 37% found once. The sample taken for sequencing was peripheral blood. The receptors were sampled from a middle-aged woman with Graves' ophthalmopathy. The CDR3 runs from the conserved cysteine through the conserved F or W. The D gene is left open where the match is weak. Some rows have no size entry. The others give once, few or many, or a class for an expanded clone.

d_gene	v_gene	abundance	j_gene	CDR3aa	CDR3nt
NA	TRBV20-1	many	TRBJ1-2	CSAKYHGYTF	TGCAGTGCTAAATACCACGGCTACACCTTC
TRBD1	TRBV7-9	many	TRBJ2-2	CASSVTGFLTGELFF	TGTGCCAGCAGCGTGACAGGGTTCCTCACCGGGGAGCTGTTTTTT
TRBD2	TRBV5-1	many	TRBJ2-7	CASSLGESGGRAYEQYF	TGCGCCAGCAGCCTGGGGGAGAGTGGCGGGAGGGCCTACGAGCAGTACTTC
NA	TRBV7-9	many	TRBJ1-2	CASSRGQDDYGYTF	TGTGCCAGCAGCCGGGGGCAGGATGACTATGGCTACACCTTC
NA	TRBV20-1	NA	TRBJ1-1	CSARAQGRSFLNTEAFF	TGCAGTGCTAGAGCCCAAGGGCGATCCTTTTTGAACACTGAAGCTTTCTTT
TRBD1	TRBV29-1	many	TRBJ1-1	CSGGQGGAEAFF	TGCAGCGGGGGACAGGGAGGGGCTGAAGCTTTCTTT
NA	TRBV7-2	NA	TRBJ1-1	CASTMNTEAFF	TGTGCCAGCACCATGAACACTGAAGCTTTCTTT
TRBD1	TRBV15	many	TRBJ1-2	CATSRGGQGMADGYTF	TGTGCCACCAGCAGAGGGGGACAGGGGATGGCTGATGGCTACACCTTC
NA	TRBV12-5	many	TRBJ2-7	CASGTQLAQYF	TGTGCTAGTGGTACCCAGCTGGCGCAGTACTTC
NA	TRBV6-2/TRBV6-3	NA	TRBJ1-5	CASTDPNQPQHF	TGTGCCAGCACTGACCCCAATCAGCCCCAGCATTTT
NA	TRBV6-1	NA	TRBJ1-2	CASTPAGTLSLNYGYTF	TGTGCCAGCACCCCCGCGGGCACCCTAAGTCTCAACTATGGCTACACCTTC
NA	TRBV5-1	many	TRBJ2-5	CASTDPRGNQETQYF	TGCGCCAGCACGGATCCCCGCGGGAACCAAGAGACCCAGTACTTC
NA	TRBV6-2/TRBV6-3	NA	TRBJ2-7	CASTLLGTGSSYEQCF	TGTGCCAGCACCCTATTGGGAACGGGCAGCTCCTACGAGCAGTGCTTC
NA	TRBV6-5	many	TRBJ1-2	CASSSEGGRVYGYTF	TGTGCCAGCAGTTCCGAGGGCGGACGGGTTTATGGCTACACCTTC
NA	TRBV12-3/TRBV12-4	many	TRBJ2-5	CASSFRSSETQYF	TGTGCCAGCAGTTTCAGGAGTTCGGAGACCCAGTACTTC
NA	TRBV6-5	many	TRBJ1-1	CASSYSFRNTEAFF	TGTGCCAGCAGTTACTCGTTCCGGAACACTGAAGCTTTCTTT